The rows below give T cell receptor beta chains drawn from one sample of a study of T-cell reconstitution after alpha-beta-depleted transplantation in children. TCRdb re-derived calls from the PCR reads in MiXCR, one entry per CDR3 protein. In the table there are about 460,000 distinct CDR3 sequences, 9.5% to 12% of which are singletons. The sample consisted of PBMCs, mostly from graft donor cells, taken 180 days after TCRalphabeta/CD19-depleted stem cell transplant. The receptors were gathered from a female patient aged 2 to 10 who had a stem cell transplant for aplastic anemia, so the T cells may come from the graft donor. CDR3s include the opening cysteine and the closing phenylalanine or tryptophan. D genes are given only for firm matches. Only some rows state a clone size, as once, few, many or a class for expanded clones.

abundance: NA
v_gene: TRBV12-5
j_gene: TRBJ2-2
d_gene: NA
CDR3nt: TGTGCTAGTGGTTTGCTGGCGGGGGCCACCGGGGAGCTGTTTTTT
CDR3aa: CASGLLAGATGELFF

abundance: few
v_gene: TRBV20-1
j_gene: TRBJ1-1
d_gene: NA
CDR3nt: TGCAGTGCTAGAGATTCTGGGACAACCCTTGTTCGGGCTTTCTTT
CDR3aa: CSARDSGTTLVRAFF

abundance: many
v_gene: TRBV12-3/TRBV12-4
j_gene: TRBJ2-3
d_gene: TRBD2
CDR3nt: TGTGCCAGCAGAGTAACTAGCGGGAGCGCAGATACGCAGTATTTT
CDR3aa: CASRVTSGSADTQYF

abundance: NA
v_gene: TRBV5-1
j_gene: TRBJ2-5
d_gene: NA
CDR3nt: TGCGCCAGCAGCTTGCGAACGGAGACCCAGTACTTC
CDR3aa: CASSLRTETQYF

abundance: NA
v_gene: TRBV7-2
j_gene: TRBJ2-5
d_gene: TRBD2
CDR3nt: TGTGCCAGCAGCTTAAGGCGACGGGAGGCGCAAGAGACCCAGTACTTC
CDR3aa: CASSLRRREAQETQYF

abundance: NA
v_gene: TRBV7-8
j_gene: TRBJ2-1
d_gene: TRBD2
CDR3nt: TGTGCCAGCAGCTCGAACCCCGGACTAGCGGGTCCCGTGCAGTTCTTC
CDR3aa: CASSSNPGLAGPVQFF

abundance: few
v_gene: TRBV12-3/TRBV12-4
j_gene: TRBJ2-3
d_gene: NA
CDR3nt: TGTGCCAGCAGTCGGCGGGGACGCACAGATACGCAGTATTTT
CDR3aa: CASSRRGRTDTQYF

abundance: NA
v_gene: TRBV28
j_gene: TRBJ1-5
d_gene: NA
CDR3nt: TGTGCCAGCAGTTTAAAATCCCAGCCCCAGCATTTT
CDR3aa: CASSLKSQPQHF

abundance: many
v_gene: TRBV5-1
j_gene: TRBJ1-2
d_gene: TRBD1
CDR3nt: TGCGCCAGCATACCCGGGACAGGGCATGGGAATGGCTACACCTTC
CDR3aa: CASIPGTGHGNGYTF

abundance: NA
v_gene: TRBV6-5
j_gene: TRBJ1-6
d_gene: TRBD1
CDR3nt: TGTGCCAGCAGTTACCGAGCGCCAGGGGGGACGAATTCACCCCTCCACTTT
CDR3aa: CASSYRAPGGTNSPLHF

abundance: NA
v_gene: TRBV12-5
j_gene: TRBJ1-5
d_gene: NA
CDR3nt: TGTGCTAGTGGTTTGGTAGCTGGTCAGCCCCAGCATTTT
CDR3aa: CASGLVAGQPQHF

abundance: NA
v_gene: TRBV6-2/TRBV6-3
j_gene: TRBJ2-1
d_gene: TRBD2
CDR3nt: TGTGCCAGCAGTTACCCGGTGTTGCCTAGCGGGAGGGAACTGGGGTACAATGAGCAGTTCTTC
CDR3aa: CASSYPVLPSGRELGYNEQFF

abundance: NA
v_gene: TRBV6-2/TRBV6-3
j_gene: TRBJ1-5
d_gene: TRBD1
CDR3nt: TGTGCCAGCAGTTACAGACTTTACCGGGACAGGGGGCTTGGCAATCAGCCCCAGCATTTT
CDR3aa: CASSYRLYRDRGLGNQPQHF

abundance: few
v_gene: TRBV10-1
j_gene: TRBJ2-1
d_gene: TRBD2
CDR3nt: TGCGCCAGCAGTGAGTCGAAAGGTAGCGGGAGGATCTCCTACAATGAGCAGTTCTTC
CDR3aa: CASSESKGSGRISYNEQFF

abundance: NA
v_gene: TRBV19
j_gene: TRBJ2-7
d_gene: NA
CDR3nt: TGTGCCAGTACCCTACCCCAGGGGATGGCGGCCGAGCAGTACTTC
CDR3aa: CASTLPQGMAAEQYF

abundance: few
v_gene: TRBV4-3
j_gene: TRBJ2-3
d_gene: NA
CDR3nt: TGCGCCAGCAGCCAAGATTTGGACAGTACCGGCACAGATACGCAGTATTTT
CDR3aa: CASSQDLDSTGTDTQYF

abundance: many
v_gene: TRBV7-2
j_gene: TRBJ2-2
d_gene: NA
CDR3nt: TGTGCCAGCAGCTTCTGGGGGGCCCGACAGCTGGGGTCCGGGGAGCTGTTTTTT
CDR3aa: CASSFWGARQLGSGELFF

abundance: many
v_gene: TRBV20-1
j_gene: TRBJ2-7
d_gene: NA
CDR3nt: TGCAGTGCTACAACTAAGACCACCTACGAGCAGTACTTC
CDR3aa: CSATTKTTYEQYF